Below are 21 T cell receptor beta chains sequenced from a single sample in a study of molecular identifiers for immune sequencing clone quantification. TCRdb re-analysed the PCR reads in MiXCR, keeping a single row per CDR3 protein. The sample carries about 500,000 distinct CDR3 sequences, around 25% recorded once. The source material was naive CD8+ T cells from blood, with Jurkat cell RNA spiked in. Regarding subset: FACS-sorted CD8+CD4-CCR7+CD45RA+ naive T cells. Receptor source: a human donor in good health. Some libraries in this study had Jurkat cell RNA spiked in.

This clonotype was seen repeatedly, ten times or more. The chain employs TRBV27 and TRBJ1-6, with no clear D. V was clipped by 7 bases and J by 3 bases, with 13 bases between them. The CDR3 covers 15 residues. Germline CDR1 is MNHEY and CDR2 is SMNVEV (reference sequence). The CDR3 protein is CASTDLSHYNSPLHF. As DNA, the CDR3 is TGTGCCAGCACGGACCTCAGTCACTATAATTCACCCCTCCACTTT.

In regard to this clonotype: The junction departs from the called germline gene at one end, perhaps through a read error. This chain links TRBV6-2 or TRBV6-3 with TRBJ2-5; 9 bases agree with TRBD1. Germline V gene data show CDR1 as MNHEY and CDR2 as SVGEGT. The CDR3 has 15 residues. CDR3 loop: CASSHWDRAGETQHF. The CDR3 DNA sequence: TGTGCCAGCAGTCATTGGGACAGGGCGGGAGAGACCCAGCACTTC.

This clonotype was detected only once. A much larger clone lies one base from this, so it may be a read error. The chain's CDR3 is CASSLFLAGGTDAQYF. In nucleotides, the CDR3 is TGTGCCAGCAGTTTATTCCTAGCGGGAGGCACAGATGCGCAGTATTTT. The chain couples TRBV27 to TRBJ2-3; 11 nucleotides line up with TRBD2. This CDR3 comprises 16 residues. CDR1 and CDR2 (germline): MNHEY, SMNVEV (reference sequence).

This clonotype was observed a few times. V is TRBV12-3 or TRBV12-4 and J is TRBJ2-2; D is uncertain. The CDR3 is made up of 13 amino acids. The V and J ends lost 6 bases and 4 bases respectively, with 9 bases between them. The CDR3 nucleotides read TGTGCCAGCAGGACAATTTTCACCGGGGAGCTGTTTTTT. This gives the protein CASRTIFTGELFF.

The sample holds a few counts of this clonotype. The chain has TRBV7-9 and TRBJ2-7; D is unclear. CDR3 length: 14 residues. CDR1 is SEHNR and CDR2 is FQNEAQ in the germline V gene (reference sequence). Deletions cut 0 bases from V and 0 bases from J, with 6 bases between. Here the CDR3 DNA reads TGTGCCAGCAGCTTAGCTCCTCACTCCTACGAGCAGTACTTC. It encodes CASSLAPHSYEQYF.

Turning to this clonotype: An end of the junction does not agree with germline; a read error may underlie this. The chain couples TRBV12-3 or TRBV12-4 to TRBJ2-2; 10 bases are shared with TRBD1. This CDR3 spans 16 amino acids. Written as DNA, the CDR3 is TGTGCCAGCAGCCCCACCGGGACAGGGGTGGGCGGGGCGCTGTTTTTT. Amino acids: CASSPTGTGVGGALFF.

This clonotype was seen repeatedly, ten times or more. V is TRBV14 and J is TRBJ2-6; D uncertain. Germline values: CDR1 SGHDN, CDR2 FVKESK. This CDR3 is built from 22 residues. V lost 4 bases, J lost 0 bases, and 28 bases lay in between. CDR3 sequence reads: CASSLEGHEWAPRASGANVLTF. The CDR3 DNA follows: TGTGCCAGCAGCCTGGAAGGGCATGAATGGGCCCCTCGAGCCTCTGGGGCCAACGTCCTGACTTTC.

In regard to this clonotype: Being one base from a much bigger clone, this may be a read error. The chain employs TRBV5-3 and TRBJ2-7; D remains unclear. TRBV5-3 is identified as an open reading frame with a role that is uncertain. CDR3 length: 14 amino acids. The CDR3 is CGSSPVSTSYEQYF. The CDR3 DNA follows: TGTGGCAGCAGCCCCGTTTCCACATCCTACGAGCAGTACTTC.

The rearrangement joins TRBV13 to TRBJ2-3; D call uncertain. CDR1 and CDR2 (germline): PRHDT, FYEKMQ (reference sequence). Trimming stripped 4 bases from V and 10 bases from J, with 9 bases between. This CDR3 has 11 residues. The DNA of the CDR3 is TGTGCCAGCAGCTCGCTTGGTGCGCAGTATTTT. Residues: CASSSLGAQYF.

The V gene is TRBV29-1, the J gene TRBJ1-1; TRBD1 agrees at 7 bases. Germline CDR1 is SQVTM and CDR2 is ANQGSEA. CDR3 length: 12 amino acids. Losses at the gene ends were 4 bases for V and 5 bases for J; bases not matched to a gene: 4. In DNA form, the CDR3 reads TGCAGCGTTGCTCAACAGGGGACTGAAGCTTTCTTT. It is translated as CSVAQQGTEAFF.

In nucleotides, the CDR3 is TGTGCCAGCAGTGCACCGACTAGCGGGGGCCCTATGACGGGAGAGCAGTACTTC. Its translation is CASSAPTSGGPMTGEQYF. The V and J genes are TRBV25-1 and TRBJ2-7; 12 nucleotides match TRBD2. Germline values: CDR1 MGHDK, CDR2 SYGVNS. The length of the CDR3 is 18 residues. The ends lost 4 bases at V and 7 bases at J; junction bases unmatched: 17.

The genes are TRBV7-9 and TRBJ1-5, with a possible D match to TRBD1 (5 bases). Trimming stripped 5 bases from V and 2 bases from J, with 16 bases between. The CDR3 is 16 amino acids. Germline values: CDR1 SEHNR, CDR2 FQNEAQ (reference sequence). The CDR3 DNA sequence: TGTGCCAGCAGCCTCAATGTGGGGCAGGGCAATCAGCCCCAGCATTTT. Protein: CASSLNVGQGNQPQHF.

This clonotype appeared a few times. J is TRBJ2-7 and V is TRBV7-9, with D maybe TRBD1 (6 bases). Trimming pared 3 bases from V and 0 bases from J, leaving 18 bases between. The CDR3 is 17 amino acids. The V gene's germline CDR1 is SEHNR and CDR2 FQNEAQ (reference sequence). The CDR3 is CASSLGFGQSSSYEQYF. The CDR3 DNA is TGTGCCAGCAGCTTGGGATTCGGACAGAGCAGCTCCTACGAGCAGTACTTC.

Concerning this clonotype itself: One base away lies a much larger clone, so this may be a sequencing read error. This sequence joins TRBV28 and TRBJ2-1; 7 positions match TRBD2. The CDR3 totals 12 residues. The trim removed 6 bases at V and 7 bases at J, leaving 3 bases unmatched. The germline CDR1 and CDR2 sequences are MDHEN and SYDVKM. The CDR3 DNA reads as TGTGCCAGCAGAACTAGCGAAAATGAGCAGTTCTTC. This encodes CASRTSENEQFF.

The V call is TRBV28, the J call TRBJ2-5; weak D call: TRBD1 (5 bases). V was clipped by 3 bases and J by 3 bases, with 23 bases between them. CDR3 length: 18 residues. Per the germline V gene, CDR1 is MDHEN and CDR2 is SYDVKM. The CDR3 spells CASSFFYQGDWIEETQYF. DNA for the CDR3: TGTGCCAGCAGTTTTTTTTATCAGGGTGATTGGATAGAAGAGACCCAGTACTTC.

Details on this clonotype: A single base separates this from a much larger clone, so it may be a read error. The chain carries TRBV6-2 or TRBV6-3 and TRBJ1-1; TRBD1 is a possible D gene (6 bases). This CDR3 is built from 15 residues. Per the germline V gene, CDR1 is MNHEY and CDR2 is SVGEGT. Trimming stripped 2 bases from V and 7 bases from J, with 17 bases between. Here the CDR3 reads CASSYIAFGTSEAFF. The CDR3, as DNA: TGTGCCAGCAGTTACATAGCGTTCGGGACAAGTGAAGCTTTCTTT.

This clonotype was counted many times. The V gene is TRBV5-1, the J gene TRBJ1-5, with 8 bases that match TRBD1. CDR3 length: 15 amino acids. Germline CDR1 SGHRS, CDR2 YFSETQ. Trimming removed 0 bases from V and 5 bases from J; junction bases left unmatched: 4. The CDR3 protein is CASSLGTGRDQPQHF. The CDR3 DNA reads TGCGCCAGCAGCTTGGGGACAGGGCGCGATCAGCCCCAGCATTTT.

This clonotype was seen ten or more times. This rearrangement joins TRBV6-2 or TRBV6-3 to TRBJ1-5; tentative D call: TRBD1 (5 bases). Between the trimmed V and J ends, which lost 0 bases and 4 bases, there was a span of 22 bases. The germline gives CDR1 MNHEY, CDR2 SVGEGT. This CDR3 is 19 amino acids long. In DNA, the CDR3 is TGTGCCAGCAGTTACTCGACCGGCGGCAGGGCTCTTACAAATCAGCCCCAGCATTTT. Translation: CASSYSTGGRALTNQPQHF.

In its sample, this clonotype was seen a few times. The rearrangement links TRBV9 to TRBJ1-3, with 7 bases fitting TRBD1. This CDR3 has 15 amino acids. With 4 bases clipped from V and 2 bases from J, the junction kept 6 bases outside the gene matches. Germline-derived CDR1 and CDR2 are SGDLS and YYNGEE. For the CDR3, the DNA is TGTGCCAGCAGCCGAACAGGGGTGGCTGGAAACACCATATATTTT. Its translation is CASSRTGVAGNTIYF.

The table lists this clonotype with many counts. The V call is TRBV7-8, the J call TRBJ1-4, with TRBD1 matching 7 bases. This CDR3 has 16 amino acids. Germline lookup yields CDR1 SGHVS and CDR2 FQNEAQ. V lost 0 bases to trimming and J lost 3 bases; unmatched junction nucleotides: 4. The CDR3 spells CASSLAKTGSNEKLFF. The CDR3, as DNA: TGTGCCAGCAGCTTAGCCAAGACAGGGTCTAATGAAAAACTGTTTTTT.

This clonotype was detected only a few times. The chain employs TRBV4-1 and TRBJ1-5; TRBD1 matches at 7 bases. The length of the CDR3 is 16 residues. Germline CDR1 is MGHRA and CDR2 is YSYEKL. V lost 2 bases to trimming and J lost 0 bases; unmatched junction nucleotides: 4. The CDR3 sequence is CASSQLTGDSNQPQHF. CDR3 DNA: TGCGCCAGCAGCCAACTAACAGGGGATAGCAATCAGCCCCAGCATTTT.